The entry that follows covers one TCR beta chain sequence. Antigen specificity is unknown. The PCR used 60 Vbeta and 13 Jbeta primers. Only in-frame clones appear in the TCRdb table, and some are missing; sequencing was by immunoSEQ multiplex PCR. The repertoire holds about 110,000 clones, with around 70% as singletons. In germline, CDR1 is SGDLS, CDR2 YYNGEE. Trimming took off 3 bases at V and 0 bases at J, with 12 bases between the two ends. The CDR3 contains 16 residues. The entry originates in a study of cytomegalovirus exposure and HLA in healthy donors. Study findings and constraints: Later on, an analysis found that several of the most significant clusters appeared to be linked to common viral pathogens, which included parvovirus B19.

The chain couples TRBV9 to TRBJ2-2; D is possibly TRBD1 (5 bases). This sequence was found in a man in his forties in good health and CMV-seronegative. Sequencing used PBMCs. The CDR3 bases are TGTGCCAGCAGCGCCCACGACAGATCGAACACCGGGGAGCTGTTTTTT. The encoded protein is CASSAHDRSNTGELFF. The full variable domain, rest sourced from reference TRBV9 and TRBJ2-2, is DSGVTQTPKHLITATGQRVTLRCSPRSGDLSVYWYQQSLDQGLQFLIQYYNGEERAKGNILERFSAQQFPDLHSELNLSSLELGDSALYFCASSAHDRSNTGELFFGEGSRLTVL.